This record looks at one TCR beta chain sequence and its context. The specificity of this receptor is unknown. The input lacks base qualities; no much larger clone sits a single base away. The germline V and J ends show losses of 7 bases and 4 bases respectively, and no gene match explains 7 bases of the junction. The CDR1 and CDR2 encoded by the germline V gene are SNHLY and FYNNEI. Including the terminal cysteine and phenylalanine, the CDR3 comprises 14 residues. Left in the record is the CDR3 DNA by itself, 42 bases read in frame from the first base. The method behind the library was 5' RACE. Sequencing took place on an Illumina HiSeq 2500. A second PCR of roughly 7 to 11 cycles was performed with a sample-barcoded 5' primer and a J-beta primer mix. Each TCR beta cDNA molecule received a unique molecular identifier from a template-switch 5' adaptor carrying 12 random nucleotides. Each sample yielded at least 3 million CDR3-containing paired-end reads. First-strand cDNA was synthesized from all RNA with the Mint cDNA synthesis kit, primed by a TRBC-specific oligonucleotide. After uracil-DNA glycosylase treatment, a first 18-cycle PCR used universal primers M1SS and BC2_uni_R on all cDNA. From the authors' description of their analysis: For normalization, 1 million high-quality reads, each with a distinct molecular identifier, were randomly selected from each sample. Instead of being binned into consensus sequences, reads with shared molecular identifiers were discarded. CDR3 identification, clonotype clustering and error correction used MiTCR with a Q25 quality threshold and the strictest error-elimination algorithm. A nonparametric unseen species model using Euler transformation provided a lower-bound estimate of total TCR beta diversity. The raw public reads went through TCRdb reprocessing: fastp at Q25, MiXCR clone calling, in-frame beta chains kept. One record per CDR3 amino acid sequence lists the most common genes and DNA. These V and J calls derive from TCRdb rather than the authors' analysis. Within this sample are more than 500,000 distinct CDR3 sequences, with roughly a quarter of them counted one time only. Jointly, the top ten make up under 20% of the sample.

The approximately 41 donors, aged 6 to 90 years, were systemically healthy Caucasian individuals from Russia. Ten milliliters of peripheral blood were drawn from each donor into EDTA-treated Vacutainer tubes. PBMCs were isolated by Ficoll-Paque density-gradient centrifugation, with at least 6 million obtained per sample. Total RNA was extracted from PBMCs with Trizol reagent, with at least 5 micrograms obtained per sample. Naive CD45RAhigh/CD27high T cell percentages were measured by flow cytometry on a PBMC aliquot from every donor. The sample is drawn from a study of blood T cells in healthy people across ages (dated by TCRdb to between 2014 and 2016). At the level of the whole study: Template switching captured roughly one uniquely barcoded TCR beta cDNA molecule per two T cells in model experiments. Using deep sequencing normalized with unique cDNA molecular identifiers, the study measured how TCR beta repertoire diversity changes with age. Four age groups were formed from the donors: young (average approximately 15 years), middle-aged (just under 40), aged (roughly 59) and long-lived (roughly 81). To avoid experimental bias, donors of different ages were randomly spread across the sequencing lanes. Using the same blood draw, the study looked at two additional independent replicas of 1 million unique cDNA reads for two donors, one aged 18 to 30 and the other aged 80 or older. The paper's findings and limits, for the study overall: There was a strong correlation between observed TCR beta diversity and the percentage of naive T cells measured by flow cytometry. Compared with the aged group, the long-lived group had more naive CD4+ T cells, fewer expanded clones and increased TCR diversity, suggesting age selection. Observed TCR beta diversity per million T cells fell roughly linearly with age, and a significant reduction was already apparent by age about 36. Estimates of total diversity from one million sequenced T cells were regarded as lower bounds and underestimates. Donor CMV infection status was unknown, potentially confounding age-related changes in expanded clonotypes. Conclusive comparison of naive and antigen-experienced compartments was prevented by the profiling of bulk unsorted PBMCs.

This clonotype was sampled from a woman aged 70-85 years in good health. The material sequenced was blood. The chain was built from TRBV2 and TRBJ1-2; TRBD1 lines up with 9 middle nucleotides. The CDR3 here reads CASTRQGDSYGYTF. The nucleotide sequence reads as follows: TGTGCCAGCACACGACAGGGGGATTCCTATGGCTACACCTTC.